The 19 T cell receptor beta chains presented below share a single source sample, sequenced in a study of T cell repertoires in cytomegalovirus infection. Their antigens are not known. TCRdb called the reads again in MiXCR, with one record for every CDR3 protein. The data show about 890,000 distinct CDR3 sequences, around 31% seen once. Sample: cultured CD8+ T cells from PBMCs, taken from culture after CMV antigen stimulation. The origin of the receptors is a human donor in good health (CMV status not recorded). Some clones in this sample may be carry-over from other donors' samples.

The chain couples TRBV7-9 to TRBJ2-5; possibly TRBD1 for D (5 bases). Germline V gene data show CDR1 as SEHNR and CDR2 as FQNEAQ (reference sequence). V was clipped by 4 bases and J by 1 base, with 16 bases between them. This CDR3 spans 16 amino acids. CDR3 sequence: CASSYIEAGSQETQYF. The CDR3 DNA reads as TGTGCCAGCAGCTACATCGAGGCAGGGTCCCAAGAGACCCAGTACTTC.

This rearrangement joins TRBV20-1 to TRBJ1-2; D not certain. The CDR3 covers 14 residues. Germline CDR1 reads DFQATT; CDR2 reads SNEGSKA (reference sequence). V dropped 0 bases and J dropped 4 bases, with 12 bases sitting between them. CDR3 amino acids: CSARDFLRGYGYTF. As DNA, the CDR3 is TGCAGTGCTAGAGATTTTCTTAGAGGCTATGGCTACACCTTC.

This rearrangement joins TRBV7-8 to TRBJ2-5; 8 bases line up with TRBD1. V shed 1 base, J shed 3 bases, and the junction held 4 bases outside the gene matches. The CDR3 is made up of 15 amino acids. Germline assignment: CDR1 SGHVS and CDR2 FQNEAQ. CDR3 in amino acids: CASSLEAGGEETQYF. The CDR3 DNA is TGTGCCAGCAGCTTAGAGGCAGGGGGCGAAGAGACCCAGTACTTC.

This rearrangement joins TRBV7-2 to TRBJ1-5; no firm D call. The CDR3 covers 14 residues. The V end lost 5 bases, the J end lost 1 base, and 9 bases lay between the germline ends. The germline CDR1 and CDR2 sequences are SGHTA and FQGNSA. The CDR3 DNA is TGTGCCAGCAGCGCCCCTCAAAGCAATCAGCCCCAGCATTTT. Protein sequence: CASSAPQSNQPQHF.

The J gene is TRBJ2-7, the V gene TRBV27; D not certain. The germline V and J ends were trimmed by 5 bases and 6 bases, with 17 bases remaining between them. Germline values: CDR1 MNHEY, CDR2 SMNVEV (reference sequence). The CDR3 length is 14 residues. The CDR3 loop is CASSPGLPSGEQYV. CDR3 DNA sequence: TGTGCCAGCAGTCCAGGCCTTCCCTCAGGCGAGCAGTACGTC.

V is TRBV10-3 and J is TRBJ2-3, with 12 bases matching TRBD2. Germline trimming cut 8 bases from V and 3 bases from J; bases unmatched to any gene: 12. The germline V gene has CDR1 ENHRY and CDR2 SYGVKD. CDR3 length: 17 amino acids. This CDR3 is CAISQTEGLAGTDTQYF. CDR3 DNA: TGTGCCATCTCCCAAACCGAAGGACTAGCGGGAACAGATACGCAGTATTTT.

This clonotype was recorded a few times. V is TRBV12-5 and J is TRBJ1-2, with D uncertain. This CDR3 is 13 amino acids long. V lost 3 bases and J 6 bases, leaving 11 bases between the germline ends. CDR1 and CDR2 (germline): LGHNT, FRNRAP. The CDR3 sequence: CASGFSLVNGYTF. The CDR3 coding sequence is TGTGCTAGTGGTTTTTCCTTAGTGAATGGCTACACCTTC.

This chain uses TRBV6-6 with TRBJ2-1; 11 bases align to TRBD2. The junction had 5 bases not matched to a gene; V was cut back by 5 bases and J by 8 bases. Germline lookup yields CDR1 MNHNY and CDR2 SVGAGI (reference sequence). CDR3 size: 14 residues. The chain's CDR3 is CASSTSGGSYEQFF. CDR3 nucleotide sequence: TGTGCCAGCAGTACTAGCGGGGGATCATATGAGCAGTTCTTC.

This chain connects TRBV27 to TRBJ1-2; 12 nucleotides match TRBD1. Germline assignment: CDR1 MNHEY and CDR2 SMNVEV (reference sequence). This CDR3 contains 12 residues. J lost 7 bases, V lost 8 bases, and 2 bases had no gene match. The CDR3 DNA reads TGTGCCAGCTTGGGACAGGGGGCTGGCTACACCTTC. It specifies CASLGQGAGYTF.

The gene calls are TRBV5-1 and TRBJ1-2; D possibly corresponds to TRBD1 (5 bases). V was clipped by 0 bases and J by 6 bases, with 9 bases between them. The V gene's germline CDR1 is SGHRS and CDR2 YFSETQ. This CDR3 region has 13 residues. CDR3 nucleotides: TGCGCCAGCAGCTTGGCGGGGGACGATGGCTACACCTTC. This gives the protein CASSLAGDDGYTF.

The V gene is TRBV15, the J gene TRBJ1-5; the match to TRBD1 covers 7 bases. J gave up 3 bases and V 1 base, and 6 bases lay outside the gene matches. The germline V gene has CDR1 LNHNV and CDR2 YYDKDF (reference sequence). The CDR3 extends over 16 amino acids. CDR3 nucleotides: TGTGCCACCAGCAGAGGGAGGGGGCTTGTCAATCAGCCCCAGCATTTT. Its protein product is CATSRGRGLVNQPQHF.

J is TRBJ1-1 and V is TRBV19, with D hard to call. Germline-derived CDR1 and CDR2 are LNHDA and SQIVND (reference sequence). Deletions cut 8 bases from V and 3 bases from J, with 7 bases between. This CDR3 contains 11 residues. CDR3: CASLQYTEAFF. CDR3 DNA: TGTGCCAGTCTCCAATACACTGAAGCTTTCTTT.

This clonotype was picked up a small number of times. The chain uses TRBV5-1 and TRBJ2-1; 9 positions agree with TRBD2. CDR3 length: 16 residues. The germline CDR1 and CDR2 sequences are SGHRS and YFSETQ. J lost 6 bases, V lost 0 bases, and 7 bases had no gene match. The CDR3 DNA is TGCGCCAGCAGCTTGGGTTTGCGGGGGGGCTTCAATGAGCAGTTCTTC. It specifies CASSLGLRGGFNEQFF.

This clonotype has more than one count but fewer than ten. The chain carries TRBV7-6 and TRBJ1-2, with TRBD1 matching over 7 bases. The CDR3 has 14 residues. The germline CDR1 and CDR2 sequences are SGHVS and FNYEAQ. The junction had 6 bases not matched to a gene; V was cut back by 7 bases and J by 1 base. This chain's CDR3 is CASNTQGVNYGYTF. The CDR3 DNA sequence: TGTGCCAGCAACACCCAGGGGGTTAACTATGGCTACACCTTC.

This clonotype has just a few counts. CDR3 DNA sequence: TGTGCCAGCAGTTTGAGTGGTAGCGGGACCTACGAGCAGTACGTC. It codes for CASSLSGSGTYEQYV. The rearrangement joins TRBV27 to TRBJ2-7; TRBD2 matches 8 bases. The CDR3 totals 15 residues. Germline-derived CDR1 and CDR2 are MNHEY and SMNVEV (reference sequence). V lost 3 bases to trimming and J lost 2 bases; unmatched junction nucleotides: 6.

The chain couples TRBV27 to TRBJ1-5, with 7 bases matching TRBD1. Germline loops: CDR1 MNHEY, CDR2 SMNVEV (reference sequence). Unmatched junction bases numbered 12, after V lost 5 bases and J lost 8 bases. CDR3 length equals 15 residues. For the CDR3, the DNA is TGTGCCAGCAGTCCTTTCGACAGGGCGGTGGAGCCCCAGCATTTT. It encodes CASSPFDRAVEPQHF.

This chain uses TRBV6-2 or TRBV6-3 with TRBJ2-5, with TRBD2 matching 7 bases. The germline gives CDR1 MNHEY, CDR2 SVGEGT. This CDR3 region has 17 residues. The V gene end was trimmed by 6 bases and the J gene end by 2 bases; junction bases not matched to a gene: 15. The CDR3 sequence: CASSPYGGMVFQETQYF. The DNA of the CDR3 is TGTGCCAGCAGCCCCTACGGGGGGATGGTGTTTCAAGAGACCCAGTACTTC.

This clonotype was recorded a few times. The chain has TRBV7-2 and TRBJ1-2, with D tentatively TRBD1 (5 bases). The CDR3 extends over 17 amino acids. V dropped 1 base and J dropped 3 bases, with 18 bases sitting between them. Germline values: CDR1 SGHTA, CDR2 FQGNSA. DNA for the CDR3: TGTGCCAGCAGCTTAGAGGGGCCGCTTCTTTATCACTATGGCTACACCTTC. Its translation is CASSLEGPLLYHYGYTF.

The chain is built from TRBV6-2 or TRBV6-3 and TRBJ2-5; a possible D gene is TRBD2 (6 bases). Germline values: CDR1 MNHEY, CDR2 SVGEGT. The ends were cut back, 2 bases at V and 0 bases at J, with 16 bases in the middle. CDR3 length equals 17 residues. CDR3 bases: TGTGCCAGCAGTTACCACGGGATATTAGCGGACCAAGAGACCCAGTACTTC. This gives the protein CASSYHGILADQETQYF.